These T cell receptor beta chains were read from a single sample in a study of radiotherapy plus CTLA-4 blockade in lung cancer. Data came from immunoSEQ multiplex PCR; TCRdb stores just in-frame clones and leaves some out. This sample has 95,000 to 150,000 clones, with 70% to 90% found just once. The sample consisted of peripheral blood, taken from a patient treated with radiotherapy plus ipilimumab. The receptors were gathered from a human donor with non-small cell lung cancer that progressed on radiotherapy plus ipilimumab. CDR3s include the opening cysteine and the closing phenylalanine or tryptophan. The order of the fields is V gene, D gene, J gene, CDR3 DNA, CDR3 protein. A D gene is named only where the DNA matches it firmly.

>TRBV18|NA|TRBJ1-5
TGTGCCAGCTCACCCGCGGCCAGGGGCAAACAGCCCCAGCATTTT
CASSPAARGKQPQHF
>TRBV2|NA|TRBJ2-1
TGTGCCAGCAGGGAGGACCTCACCTACAATGAGCAGTTCTTC
CASREDLTYNEQFF
>TRBV15|TRBD2|TRBJ2-5
TGTGCCACCAGCAGAGCACCGGGACTAGCGGATCAAGAGACCCAGTACTTC
CATSRAPGLADQETQYF
>TRBV1|NA|TRBJ2-5
TGCACCAGCAGCCGGAGCGGGAGGGCCTCCGATGCCCTAGAGACCCAGTACTTC
CTSSRSGRASDALETQYF
>TRBV19|NA|TRBJ1-2
TGTGCCAGTAGTAATCGACCGACACTTTTAGGTGGCTACACCTTC
CASSNRPTLLGGYTF
>TRBV18|NA|TRBJ2-5
TGTGCCAGCTCACCAGTAGCTAAGAGGGTCCAAGAGACCCAGTACTTC
CASSPVAKRVQETQYF
>TRBV27|NA|TRBJ2-3
TGTGCCAGCAGCCTAAGGCGGCAGAGCACAGATACGCAGTATTTT
CASSLRRQSTDTQYF
>TRBV30|TRBD2|TRBJ2-5
TGTGCCGGGAGGCCGGGGGGGGGCCTTGAGACCCAGTACTTC
CAGRPGGGLETQYF
>TRBV18|NA|TRBJ2-4
TGTGCCAGCTCACCGGCGTTGGCCCTCAAAAACATTCAGTACTTC
CASSPALALKNIQYF
>TRBV19|TRBD1|TRBJ1-2
TGTGCCAGCTCCAGAACAGGGGTTCCCTATGGCTACACCTTC
CASSRTGVPYGYTF
>TRBV7-6|NA|TRBJ1-4
TGTGCCAGCAGCTTAAGGCCCATGGGGGATGAAAAACTGTTTTTT
CASSLRPMGDEKLFF
>TRBV5-1|NA|TRBJ1-2
TGCGCCAGCAGCTTGGCCGCTGGGGGAGGGCGAGGCTACACCTTC
CASSLAAGGGRGYTF
>TRBV13|TRBD2|TRBJ2-1
TGTGCCAGCAGCTTGCGACTAGCGGGACCGCCCAGCTCCTACAATGAGCAGTTCTTC
CASSLRLAGPPSSYNEQFF
>TRBV6-1|TRBD2|TRBJ2-1
TGTGCCAGCAGTGACTCGGTTAGCGGGAGTTATGAGCAGTTCTTC
CASSDSVSGSYEQFF
>TRBV5-1|TRBD1|TRBJ1-2
TGCGCCAGCAGCCCGGACAGGAACGGCTATGGCTACACCTTC
CASSPDRNGYGYTF
>TRBV7-2|NA|TRBJ2-3
TGTGCCAGCAGCTTAGTGGGGTCGAAAACAGATACGCAGTATTTT
CASSLVGSKTDTQYF
>TRBV5-1|TRBD2|TRBJ2-1
TGCGCCAGCAGCTTGTTGGGGACTAGCGGGCAGGAGCAGTTCTTC
CASSLLGTSGQEQFF